These 13 T cell receptor beta chains originate from one sample sequenced in a study of blood T cells in healthy people across ages. Using a J-beta primer mix together with a sample-barcoded 5' primer, a second PCR was run for roughly 6 to 12 cycles. MiXCR was run by TCRdb on the 5' RACE reads, yielding one entry per CDR3 protein. The data show about 580,000 distinct CDR3 sequences, around half seen once. Sequenced sample: blood. The receptor source for this set is a man older than 75 in good health.

The CDR3 region is CSATFRETQYF. The CDR3 nucleotides are TGCAGTGCTACATTCCGGGAGACCCAGTACTTC. The chain employs TRBV20-1 and TRBJ2-5; D gene ambiguous. The CDR3 length is 11 residues. The germline gives CDR1 DFQATT, CDR2 SNEGSKA (reference sequence). V lost 4 bases and J lost 5, with 8 bases in between.

The V gene is TRBV29-1, the J gene TRBJ1-2, with D perhaps matching TRBD1 (5 bases). Per germline, CDR1 SQVTM and CDR2 ANQGSEA. The CDR3 contains 14 residues. Trimming shortened V by 7 bases and J by 3 bases, and 18 bases separated the two germline ends. In DNA form, the CDR3 reads TGCAGCGCCAAATACGGGGCTAGGGACTATGGCTACACCTTC. Its protein is CSAKYGARDYGYTF.

V gene TRBV6-5 combines with J gene TRBJ2-7; TRBD1 aligns across 12 bases. The CDR3 covers 15 residues. V dropped 6 bases and J dropped 6; count of bases not matched to a gene: 9. CDR1 and CDR2 (germline): MNHEY, SVGAGI. CDR3 sequence (DNA): TGTGCCAGCAGCCCCCGGGACAGGGGGCTCACCGAGCAGTACTTC. It specifies CASSPRDRGLTEQYF.

The sample holds a few counts of this clonotype. The V gene is TRBV7-2, the J gene TRBJ2-7, with TRBD2 identical over 11 bases. The CDR3 loop spans 16 amino acids. The V and J ends lost 6 bases and 2 bases, in that order; junction bases with no gene match: 9. Per germline, CDR1 SGHTA and CDR2 FQGNSA. The CDR3 coding sequence is TGTGCCAGCAGATTTACTAGCGGGAGCCCCCCCTACGAGCAGTACTTC. It encodes CASRFTSGSPPYEQYF.

V and J are TRBV6-6 and TRBJ2-7; D perhaps matches TRBD1 (6 bases). The germline V gene has CDR1 MNHNY and CDR2 SVGAGI (reference sequence). This CDR3 region has 16 residues. Trimming took 6 bases from V and 1 from J, leaving 19 bases between them. As DNA, the CDR3 is TGTGCCAGCAGCCCCAGGGACACCGGCAGGTCCTACGAGCAGTACTTC. Residues: CASSPRDTGRSYEQYF.

V gene TRBV4-1 combines with J gene TRBJ2-2; no reliable D call. V lost 0 bases, J lost 5 bases, and 16 bases lay in between. CDR1 MGHRA and CDR2 YSYEKL come from the germline V gene. The CDR3 contains 17 residues. The CDR3 reads CASSQDRLPQRTGELFF. The CDR3 bases are TGCGCCAGCAGCCAAGATCGGCTGCCCCAACGGACCGGGGAGCTGTTTTTT.

This clonotype was observed a handful of times. The chain carries TRBV3-1 and TRBJ2-1; 8 bases are shared with TRBD1. The trim removed 4 bases at V and 7 bases at J, leaving 12 bases unmatched. Germline CDR1 LGHDT, CDR2 YNNKEL (reference sequence). The CDR3 is made up of 16 amino acids. The CDR3 nucleotides are TGTGCCAGCAGCCCCCCTGGACAGGGAGCTAGGAATGAGCAGTTCTTC. It encodes CASSPPGQGARNEQFF.

The CDR3, as DNA: TGTGCCAGCAGCCAAGACATAGGCTCCGGGGGCTACACCTTC. It translates to CASSQDIGSGGYTF. This sequence joins TRBV14 and TRBJ1-2, with D uncertain. The CDR3 consists of 14 residues. From germline, CDR1 is SGHDN and CDR2 FVKESK. V was pared by 0 bases and J by 8 bases, with 13 bases between.

The chain is built from TRBV5-1 and TRBJ1-1; D perhaps matches TRBD1 (5 bases). CDR3 size: 13 residues. Germline V CDR1 and CDR2: SGHRS, YFSETQ. Deletions cut 4 bases from V and 1 base from J, with 8 bases between. The CDR3 DNA is TGCGCCAGCAGCAATACAGGGAACACTGAAGCTTTCTTT. This sequence encodes CASSNTGNTEAFF.

The rearrangement joins TRBV11-2 to TRBJ1-5, with D uncertain. The germline CDR1 and CDR2 sequences are SGHAT and FQNNGV. This CDR3 is 13 amino acids long. V was pared by 4 bases and J by 4 bases, with 8 bases between. The chain's CDR3 is CASSSGWNQPQHF. CDR3 sequence (DNA): TGTGCCAGCAGCTCCGGGTGGAATCAGCCCCAGCATTTT.

With respect to this clonotype: One end of the junction is discordant with germline, which a read error may explain. The chain links TRBV6-5 to TRBJ2-7; D perhaps matches TRBD1 (5 bases). Germline V gives CDR1 MNHEY, CDR2 SVGAGI. The CDR3 has 11 residues. CDR3 in amino acids: CANSQGYEQYF. CDR3 coding DNA: TGTGCCAACAGTCAGGGCTACGAGCAGTACTTC.

J is TRBJ2-1 and V is TRBV6-2 or TRBV6-3; TRBD2 agrees at 11 bases. Trimming at V came to 4 bases and at J to 8 bases, leaving 13 bases not matched to a gene. The CDR3 has 17 amino acids. Germline CDR1 reads MNHEY; CDR2 reads SVGEGT. The CDR3 coding sequence is TGTGCCAGCAGTTGGGGTTTGACTAGCGGGGTGTTGGATGAGCAGTTCTTC. This translates into CASSWGLTSGVLDEQFF.

This clonotype turned up a few times. J is TRBJ1-2 and V is TRBV20-1, with 7 bases aligning to TRBD1. Germline V CDR1 and CDR2: DFQATT, SNEGSKA (reference sequence). Unmatched junction bases numbered 17, after V lost 6 bases and J lost 4 bases. There are 16 residues in the CDR3. CDR3 amino acids: CSAQRGGDQGVYGYTF. CDR3 in DNA: TGCAGTGCCCAACGGGGGGGGGACCAGGGGGTCTATGGCTACACCTTC.